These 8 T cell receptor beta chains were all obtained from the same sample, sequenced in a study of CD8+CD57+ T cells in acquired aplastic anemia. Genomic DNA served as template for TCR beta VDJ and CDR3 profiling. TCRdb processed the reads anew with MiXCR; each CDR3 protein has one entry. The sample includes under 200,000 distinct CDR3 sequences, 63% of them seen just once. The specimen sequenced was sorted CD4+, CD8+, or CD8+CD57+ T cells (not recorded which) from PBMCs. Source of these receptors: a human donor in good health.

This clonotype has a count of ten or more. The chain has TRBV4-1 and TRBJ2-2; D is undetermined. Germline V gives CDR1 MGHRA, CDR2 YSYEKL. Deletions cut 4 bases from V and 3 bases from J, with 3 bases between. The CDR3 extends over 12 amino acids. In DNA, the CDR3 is TGCGCCAGCAGCCCGGACACCGGGGAGCTGTTTTTT. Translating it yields CASSPDTGELFF.

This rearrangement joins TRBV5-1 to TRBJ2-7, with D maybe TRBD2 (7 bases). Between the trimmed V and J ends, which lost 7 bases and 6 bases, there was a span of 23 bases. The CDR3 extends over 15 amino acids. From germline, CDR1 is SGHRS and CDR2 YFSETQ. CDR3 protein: CASGLQGRGRSEQYF. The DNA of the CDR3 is TGCGCCAGCGGGCTCCAGGGGAGGGGACGGAGCGAGCAGTACTTC.

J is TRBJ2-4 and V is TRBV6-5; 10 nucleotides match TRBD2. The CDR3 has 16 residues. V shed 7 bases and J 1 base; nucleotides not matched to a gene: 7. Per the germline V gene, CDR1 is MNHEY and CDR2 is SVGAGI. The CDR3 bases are TGTGCCAGCAAGCCCAGCGGGAGGGACGCCAAAAACATTCAGTACTTC. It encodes CASKPSGRDAKNIQYF.

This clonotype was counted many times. The CDR3, as DNA: TGTGCCACCGCCCCAGGTAGCTTAAACAATGAGCAGTTCTTC. As protein: CATAPGSLNNEQFF. J is TRBJ2-1 and V is TRBV24-1; D is unresolved. CDR3 length: 14 amino acids. The V gene's germline CDR1 is KGHDR and CDR2 SFDVKD. Trimming took off 9 bases at V and 5 bases at J, with 16 bases between the two ends.

The CDR3 DNA sequence: TGTGCCAGCAGCGTTCCCTACGAGCAGTACTTC. Translation: CASSVPYEQYF. The chain uses TRBV9 and TRBJ2-7, with D uncertain. Germline V CDR1 and CDR2: SGDLS, YYNGEE. Trimming pared 2 bases from V and 2 bases from J, leaving 2 bases between. This CDR3 contains 11 residues.

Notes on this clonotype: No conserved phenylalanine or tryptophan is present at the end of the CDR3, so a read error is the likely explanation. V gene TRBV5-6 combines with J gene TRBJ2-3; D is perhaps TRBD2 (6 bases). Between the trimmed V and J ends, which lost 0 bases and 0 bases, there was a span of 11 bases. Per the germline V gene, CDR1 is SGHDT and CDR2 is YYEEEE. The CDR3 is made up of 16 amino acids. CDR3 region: CASSLVASVSTDTQYL. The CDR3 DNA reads TGTGCCAGCAGCTTGGTGGCTAGCGTTAGCACAGATACGCAGTATCTT.

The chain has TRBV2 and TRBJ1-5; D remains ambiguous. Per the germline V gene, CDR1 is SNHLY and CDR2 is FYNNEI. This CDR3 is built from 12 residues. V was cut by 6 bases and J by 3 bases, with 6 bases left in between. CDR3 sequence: CASRRVNQPQHF. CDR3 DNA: TGTGCCAGCAGACGGGTCAATCAGCCCCAGCATTTT.

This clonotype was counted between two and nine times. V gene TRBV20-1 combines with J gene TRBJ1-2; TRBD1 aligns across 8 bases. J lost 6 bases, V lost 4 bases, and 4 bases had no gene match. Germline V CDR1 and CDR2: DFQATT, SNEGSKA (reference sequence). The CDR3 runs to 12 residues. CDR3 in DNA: TGCAGTGCTATTACAGGGGGTGATGGCTACACCTTC. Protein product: CSAITGGDGYTF.